These T cell receptor beta chains were read from a single sample in a study of shared clonotypes between healthy human individuals. Sequenced by immunoSEQ multiplex PCR; TCRdb stores in-frame clones only, minus some. The table lists 740,000 or so clones, more than 70% of them singletons, with under 2% in the top ten. The specimen was memory CD4+ T cells sorted from blood. Source of these receptors: a woman in her 30s in good health. CDR3s include the opening cysteine and the closing phenylalanine or tryptophan. D genes are given only for firm matches. For some rows the clone size is stated as once, few or many, or as a class when expanded; others skip it.

.	.	TRBV10-1	TRBJ2-7	TGCGCCAGCAGTGAAGACAGGGAGGCCTACGAGCAGTACTTC	CASSEDREAYEQYF
.	.	TRBV7-2	TRBJ1-1	TGTGCCAGCAGCTTATGGGCCAGGAGAGACACTGAAGCTTTCTTT	CASSLWARRDTEAFF
.	.	TRBV12-5	TRBJ2-7	TGTGCTAGCGCCCATCCCGGACGTAGCTCCTACGAGCAGTACTTC	CASAHPGRSSYEQYF
.	.	TRBV7-8	TRBJ2-7	TGTGCCAGCAGCCACGCTCCAGGGTCTGGGGAGCAGTACTTC	CASSHAPGSGEQYF
.	TRBD1	TRBV2	TRBJ2-7	TGTGCCAGCGAATCGGGACAGGGGATGGGTGAGCAGTACTTC	CASESGQGMGEQYF
.	.	TRBV30	TRBJ2-6	TGTATGTTAGATTCAGGGGCCAACGTCCTGACTTTC	CMLDSGANVLTF
many	TRBD1	TRBV29-1	TRBJ2-5	TGCAGCGTTTTGAACCCGGGACAGGGTGGACAGACCCAGTACTTC	CSVLNPGQGGQTQYF
.	.	TRBV30	TRBJ2-3	TGTGCCTGGAGTGTGGGGTCCTCACCTGAGTTCACAGATACGCAGTATTTT	CAWSVGSSPEFTDTQYF
.	.	TRBV14	TRBJ1-2	TGTGCCAGCAGCCAAGATACAAAGGGCTATGGCTACACCTTC	CASSQDTKGYGYTF
.	.	TRBV7-8	TRBJ2-7	TGTGCCAGCAGCCGGACGGGGACCCACTACGAGCAGTACTTC	CASSRTGTHYEQYF
.	.	TRBV6-5	TRBJ1-5	TGTGCCAGCAGTAATACCGAGCAGGCCCATCAGCCCCAGCATTTT	CASSNTEQAHQPQHF
.	TRBD2	TRBV5-6	TRBJ2-1	TGTGCCAGCAGCTTGCAACTAGCGGGAGTGAATGAGCAGTTCTTC	CASSLQLAGVNEQFF
.	.	TRBV5-1	TRBJ2-7	TGCGCCAGCAGCTTAACCCTTGGTGGGGGCAATTACGAGCAGTACTTC	CASSLTLGGGNYEQYF
.	.	TRBV25-1	TRBJ2-1	TGTGCCAGCAGGACTTCAGGGGACAACAATGAGCAGTTCTTC	CASRTSGDNNEQFF
.	.	TRBV2	TRBJ1-5	TGTGCCAGCGACCTTTATAGCAATCAGCCCCAGCATTTT	CASDLYSNQPQHF
.	.	TRBV7-3	TRBJ2-1	TGTGCCAGCAGTTCCCGGGCCCTGGAGGTCAATGAGCAGTTCTTC	CASSSRALEVNEQFF
.	.	TRBV28	TRBJ2-3	TGTGCCACCACGCAACCCCGCCAGCGGTCCACAAACACAGATACGCAGTATTTT	CATTQPRQRSTNTDTQYF
few	.	TRBV6-6	TRBJ2-7	TGTGCCAGCAGTTGGGGGACACCCTCCTACGAGCAGTACTTC	CASSWGTPSYEQYF
.	.	TRBV7-2	TRBJ2-1	TGTGCCAGCAGCCTTAACGGGCCAGGGCTCAATGAGCAGTTCTTC	CASSLNGPGLNEQFF
.	.	TRBV5-4	TRBJ1-2	TGTGCCAGCAGCGGAGACGGCAACTATGGCTACACCTTC	CASSGDGNYGYTF
.	TRBD1	TRBV19	TRBJ2-5	TGTGCCAGTAGTGCTACAGGGGGCGTAGAGACCCAGTACTTC	CASSATGGVETQYF
.	.	TRBV10-1	TRBJ2-7	TGCGCCAGCAGTGAGTCGAGGACAGAGTCTCCCTACGAGCAGTACTTC	CASSESRTESPYEQYF
.	.	TRBV4-2	TRBJ2-3	TGTGCCAGCAGCCTAAAGCTCGGCTCGAAAGATACGCAGTATTTT	CASSLKLGSKDTQYF
few	TRBD2	TRBV5-4	TRBJ2-3	TGTGCCAGCAGCTTGTTAGGCGGGAGCGGTCATGCAGATACGCAGTATTTT	CASSLLGGSGHADTQYF
.	.	TRBV5-1	TRBJ1-1	TGCGCCAGCAGATCGGCCCCGAACACTGAAGCTTTCTTT	CASRSAPNTEAFF
many	.	TRBV10-1	TRBJ2-7	TGCGCCAGCAGTTTTATGAAAGGCCACGAGCAGTACTTC	CASSFMKGHEQYF
.	TRBD1	TRBV7-6	TRBJ1-3	TGTGCCAGCACCATGACAGGGGGCTCTGGAAACACCATATATTTT	CASTMTGGSGNTIYF
.	.	TRBV5-1	TRBJ1-1	TGCGCCAGCAGCTTGGAGGGGACTGAAGCTTTCTTT	CASSLEGTEAFF
.	.	TRBV5-1	TRBJ2-4	TGCGCCAGCAGCGACGGGACCCCTAAAAACATTCAGTACTTC	CASSDGTPKNIQYF
.	.	TRBV28	TRBJ2-3	TGTGCCAGCAGTTCAATGCCCGGGGACAGGACTAGTTGGGATACGCAGTATTTT	CASSSMPGDRTSWDTQYF
.	TRBD2	TRBV5-1	TRBJ2-5	TGCGCCAGCAGCTTGGGGCTAGCGGCAGAGACCCAGTACTTC	CASSLGLAAETQYF
few	.	TRBV6-6	TRBJ1-5	TGTGCCAGCAGTTATGAAGCTACGGGCAATCAGCCCCAGCATTTT	CASSYEATGNQPQHF
.	.	TRBV7-2	TRBJ1-2	TGTGCCAGCAGCTTATACCGGGCGGGGGGCTACACCTTC	CASSLYRAGGYTF
.	TRBD1	TRBV27	TRBJ2-7	TGTGCCAGCAGTTCGACAGGGTCTGACTACGAGCAGTACTTC	CASSSTGSDYEQYF
.	.	TRBV5-1	TRBJ2-3	TGCGCCAGCAGATGGGTTAGCGGAACTCCCGCAGATACGCAGTATTTT	CASRWVSGTPADTQYF
few	TRBD2	TRBV19	TRBJ2-2	TGTGCCAGTAGTATGGAGCTAGCGGGAGGGTTCGCGAACACCGGGGAGCTGTTTTTT	CASSMELAGGFANTGELFF
.	TRBD2	TRBV5-6	TRBJ2-1	TGTGCCAGCAGTTCGACTAGCGGGAGGGCCGGGTCCTACAATGAGCAGTTCTTC	CASSSTSGRAGSYNEQFF
.	.	TRBV7-2	TRBJ1-1	TGTGCCAGCAGCTTAACGCCGGGACGGACGAACACTGAAGCTTTCTTT	CASSLTPGRTNTEAFF
.	.	TRBV9	TRBJ2-2	TGTGCCAGCAGCGTACCTGGCGGGGAGCTGTTTTTT	CASSVPGGELFF
.	TRBD2	TRBV5-4	TRBJ2-2	TGTGCCAGCAGCGGGGTTGGAAGCGGGACCACCGGGGAGCTGTTTTTT	CASSGVGSGTTGELFF
.	.	TRBV28	TRBJ1-1	TGTGCCAGCAGCTACACTGAAGCTTTCTTT	CASSYTEAFF
once	TRBD2	TRBV2	TRBJ2-3	TGTGCCAGCAGAGCTGCGGGAGTCAGAGCAGATACGCAGTATTTT	CASRAAGVRADTQYF
few	.	TRBV7-2	TRBJ2-1	TGTGCCAGCAGCCCATATTTAAGGGATGAGCAGTTCTTC	CASSPYLRDEQFF
.	TRBD1	TRBV29-1	TRBJ2-5	TGCAGCGGAGCCAGGGGGCGAGAGACCCAGTACTTC	CSGARGRETQYF
.	.	TRBV19	TRBJ2-3	TGTGCCAGTAGTATCGGGGAACGAGGTACGCAGTATTTT	CASSIGERGTQYF
once	TRBD1	TRBV7-8	TRBJ1-4	TGTGCCAGCAGCACCCTCAGGACAGGCTTTAATGAAAAACTGTTTTTT	CASSTLRTGFNEKLFF
.	.	TRBV4-1	TRBJ2-1	TGCGCCAGCAGCCAAGCCCATCTAGCAAAATACAATGAGCAGTTCTTC	CASSQAHLAKYNEQFF
many	TRBD1	TRBV5-1	TRBJ1-1	TGCGCCAGCAGCGAGGGACAGGGAAGGACTGAAGCTTTCTTT	CASSEGQGRTEAFF
once	TRBD1	TRBV5-1	TRBJ2-7	TGCGCCAGCAGCAATGGACAGGGTCCTCTCTACGAGCAGTACTTC	CASSNGQGPLYEQYF
many	TRBD2	TRBV28	TRBJ2-6	TGTGCCAGCAGCTTCGGACTAGCGGGATCTGGGGCCAACGTCCTGACTTTC	CASSFGLAGSGANVLTF
few	.	TRBV5-6	TRBJ2-5	TGTGCCAGCAGCGCTGGGACACCCCGGGAGACCCAGTACTTC	CASSAGTPRETQYF
.	.	TRBV14	TRBJ2-7	TGTGCCAGCAGCCAAGATTCGGCCAGGCCCTACGAGCAGTACTTC	CASSQDSARPYEQYF
.	.	TRBV10-3	TRBJ2-7	TGTGCCAGCAGCTCCAATGGGGCGGGAACCTACGAGCAGTACTTC	CASSSNGAGTYEQYF
.	.	TRBV10-3	TRBJ1-5	TGTGCCATCAGTGAGTCGGACGATCAGCCCCAGCATTTT	CAISESDDQPQHF
.	.	TRBV6-1	TRBJ1-2	TGTGCCAGTCTGGACCGGGACTCGTTCTACACCTTC	CASLDRDSFYTF